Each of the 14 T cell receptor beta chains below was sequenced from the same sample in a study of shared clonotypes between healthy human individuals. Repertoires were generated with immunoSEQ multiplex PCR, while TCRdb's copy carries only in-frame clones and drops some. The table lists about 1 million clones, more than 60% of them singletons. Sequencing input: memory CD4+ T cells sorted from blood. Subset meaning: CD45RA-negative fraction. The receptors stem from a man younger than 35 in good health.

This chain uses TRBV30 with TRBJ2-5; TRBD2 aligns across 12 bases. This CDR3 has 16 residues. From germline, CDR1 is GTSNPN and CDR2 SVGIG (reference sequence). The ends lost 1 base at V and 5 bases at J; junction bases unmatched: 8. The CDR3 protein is CAWSGTGTSGRETQYF. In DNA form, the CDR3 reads TGTGCCTGGAGTGGGACCGGGACTAGCGGGCGGGAGACCCAGTACTTC.

As DNA, the CDR3 is TGCAGCGTTGGGACGATTTCCTACGAGCAGTACTTC. This translates into CSVGTISYEQYF. The chain has TRBV29-1 and TRBJ2-7; D gene ambiguous. The CDR3 is 12 residues long. V lost 4 bases to trimming and J lost 1 base, with 8 bases between them. Germline values: CDR1 SQVTM, CDR2 ANQGSEA.

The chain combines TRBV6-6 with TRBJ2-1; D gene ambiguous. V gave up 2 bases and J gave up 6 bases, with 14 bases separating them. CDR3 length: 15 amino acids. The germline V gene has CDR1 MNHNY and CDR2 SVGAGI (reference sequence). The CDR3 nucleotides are TGTGCCAGCAGTTACGGCGGTTTAGGGTCCAATGAGCAGTTCTTC. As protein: CASSYGGLGSNEQFF.

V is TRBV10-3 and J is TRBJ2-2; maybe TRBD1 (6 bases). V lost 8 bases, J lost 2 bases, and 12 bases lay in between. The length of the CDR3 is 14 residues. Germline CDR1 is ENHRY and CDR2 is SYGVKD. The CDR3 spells CAIGQQGNTGELFF. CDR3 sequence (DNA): TGTGCCATCGGGCAACAGGGAAACACCGGGGAGCTGTTTTTT.

CDR3 sequence (DNA): TGCGCCAGCAGCTTGCGAGGGGCGGAAAATTCACCCCTCCACTTT. Encoded protein: CASSLRGAENSPLHF. The rearrangement joins TRBV5-1 to TRBJ1-6, with D possibly being TRBD1 (5 bases). V lost 1 base and J lost 7, with 12 bases in between. The length of the CDR3 is 15 residues. The germline V gene encodes CDR1 SGHRS and CDR2 YFSETQ. Together with reference TRBV5-1 and TRBJ1-6, the CDR3 gives the full variable domain: KAGVTQTPRYLIKTRGQQVTLSCSPISGHRSVSWYQQTPGQGLQFLFEYFSETQRNKGNFPGRFSGRQFSNSRSEMNVSTLELGDSALYLCASSLRGAENSPLHFGNGTRLTVT.

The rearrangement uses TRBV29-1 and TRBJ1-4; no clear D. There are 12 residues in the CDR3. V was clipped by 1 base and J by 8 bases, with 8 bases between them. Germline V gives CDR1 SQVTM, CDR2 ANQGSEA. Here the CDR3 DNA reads TGCAGCGTTGAAGCTATGGACGAAAAACTGTTTTTT. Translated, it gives CSVEAMDEKLFF.

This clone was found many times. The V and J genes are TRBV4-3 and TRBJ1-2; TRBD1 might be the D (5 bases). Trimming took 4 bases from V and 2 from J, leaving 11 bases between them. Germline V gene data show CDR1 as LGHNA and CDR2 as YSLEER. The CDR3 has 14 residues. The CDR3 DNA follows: TGCGCCAGCAGCCCGCAGGGTGGGAACTATGGCTACACCTTC. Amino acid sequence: CASSPQGGNYGYTF.

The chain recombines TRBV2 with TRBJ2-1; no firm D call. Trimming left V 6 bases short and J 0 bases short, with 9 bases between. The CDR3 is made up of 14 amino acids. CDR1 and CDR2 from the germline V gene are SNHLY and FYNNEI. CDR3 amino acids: CASRARSSYNEQFF. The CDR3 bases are TGTGCCAGCAGGGCCCGGAGCTCCTACAATGAGCAGTTCTTC.

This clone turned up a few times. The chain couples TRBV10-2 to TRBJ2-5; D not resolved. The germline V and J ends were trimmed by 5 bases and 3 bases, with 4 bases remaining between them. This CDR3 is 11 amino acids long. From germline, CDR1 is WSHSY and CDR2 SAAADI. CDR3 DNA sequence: TGCGCCAGCAGTATGAAAGAGACCCAGTACTTC. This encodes CASSMKETQYF.

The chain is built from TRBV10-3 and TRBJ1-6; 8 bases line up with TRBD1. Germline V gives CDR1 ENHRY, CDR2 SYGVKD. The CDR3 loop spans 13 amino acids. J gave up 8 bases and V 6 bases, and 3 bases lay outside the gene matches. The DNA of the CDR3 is TGTGCCATCAGCGTGACAGGGGATTCACCCCTCCACTTT. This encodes CAISVTGDSPLHF.

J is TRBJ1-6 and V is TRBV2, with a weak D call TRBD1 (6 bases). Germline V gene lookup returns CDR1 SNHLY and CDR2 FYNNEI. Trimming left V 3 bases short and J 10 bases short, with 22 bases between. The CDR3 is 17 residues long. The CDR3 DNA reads TGTGCCAGCAGTGAGGTAGTTTGGCAGGGGAGAGGGTCACCCCTCCACTTT. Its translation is CASSEVVWQGRGSPLHF.

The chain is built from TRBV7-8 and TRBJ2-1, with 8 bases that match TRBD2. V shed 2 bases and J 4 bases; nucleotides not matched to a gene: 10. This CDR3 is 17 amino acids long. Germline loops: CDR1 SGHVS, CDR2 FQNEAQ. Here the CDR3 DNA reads TGTGCCAGCAGCTTACGTGGTAGCGGGAACCCTTACAATGAGCAGTTCTTC. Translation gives CASSLRGSGNPYNEQFF. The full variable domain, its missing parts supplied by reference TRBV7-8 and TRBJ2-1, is GAGVSQSPRYKVAKRGQDVALRCDPISGHVSLFWYQQALGQGPEFLTYFQNEAQLDKSGLPSDRFFAERPEGSVSTLKIQRTQQEDSAVYLCASSLRGSGNPYNEQFFGPGTRLTVL.

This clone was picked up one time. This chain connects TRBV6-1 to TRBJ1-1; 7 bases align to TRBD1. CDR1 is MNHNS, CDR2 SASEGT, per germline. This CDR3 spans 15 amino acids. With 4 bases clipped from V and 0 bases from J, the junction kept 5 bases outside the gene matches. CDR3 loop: CASSGGRGMNTEAFF. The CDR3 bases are TGTGCCAGCAGTGGTGGCAGGGGGATGAACACTGAAGCTTTCTTT.

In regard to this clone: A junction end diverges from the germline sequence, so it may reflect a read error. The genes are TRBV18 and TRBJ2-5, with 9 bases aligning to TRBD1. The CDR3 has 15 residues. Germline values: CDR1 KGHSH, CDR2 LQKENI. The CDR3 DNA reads TGTGCCAGCTCACGTGGACAGGGGAACCAAGGGACCCAGTACTTC. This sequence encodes CASSRGQGNQGTQYF.